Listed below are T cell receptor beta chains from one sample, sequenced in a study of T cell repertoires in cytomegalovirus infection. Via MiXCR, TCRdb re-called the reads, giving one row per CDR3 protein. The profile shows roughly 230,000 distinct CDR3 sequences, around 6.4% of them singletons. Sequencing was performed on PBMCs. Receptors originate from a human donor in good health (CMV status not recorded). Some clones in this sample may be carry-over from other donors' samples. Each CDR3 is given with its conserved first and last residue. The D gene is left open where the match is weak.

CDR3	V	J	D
CASRGVGGNTGELFF	TRBV12-3/TRBV12-4	TRBJ2-2	-
CSVTPQSNEKLFF	TRBV29-1	TRBJ1-4	-
CSAQGSNQPQHF	TRBV29-1	TRBJ1-5	-
CASSEATPGGYTF	TRBV2	TRBJ1-2	-
CASSLTLAGNQPQHF	TRBV28	TRBJ1-5	-
CASSQGLAGDYEQYF	TRBV18	TRBJ2-7	TRBD2
CASSSGAVGGELFF	TRBV28	TRBJ2-2	-
CASSSAGSGISPLHF	TRBV19	TRBJ1-6	-
CASSWGQGNTIYF	TRBV7-8	TRBJ1-3	TRBD1
CSVEMQGNGYTF	TRBV29-1	TRBJ1-2	-
CASSFRGPNTEAFF	TRBV11-2	TRBJ1-1	-
CSASGQGSYEQYF	TRBV20-1	TRBJ2-7	-
CASRPGTGFANTGELFF	TRBV28	TRBJ2-2	TRBD1
CASSLVEDTEAFF	TRBV7-8	TRBJ1-1	-
CASSLGARGGSYNEQFF	TRBV7-6	TRBJ2-1	TRBD2
CASRSGRSNEKLFF	TRBV6-2/TRBV6-3	TRBJ1-4	-
CASSSGTGNTEAFF	TRBV5-1	TRBJ1-1	TRBD1
CASSLARGVWSFDGYTF	TRBV11-2	TRBJ1-2	-
CSVETGEWELFF	TRBV29-1	TRBJ2-2	TRBD1
CSVSPGETQYF	TRBV29-1	TRBJ2-5	-
CATSIGQGAVMNTEAFF	TRBV15	TRBJ1-1	TRBD1
CASSYSIRGPATVEQYF	TRBV6-2/TRBV6-3	TRBJ2-7	-
CSARTENSPLHF	TRBV29-1	TRBJ1-6	-